One sample yielded the 21 T cell receptor beta chains listed below, sequenced in a study of OX40 agonist ivuxolimab in advanced cancers. Libraries were prepared by immunoSEQ multiplex PCR; TCRdb keeps only in-frame clonotypes and omits some of them. The sample lists some 46,000 clones, around 92% seen once, with about 11% in the top ten. The material sequenced was CD4+ or CD8+ T cells sorted from blood, taken in a trial of the OX40 agonist ivuxolimab. These receptors all come from an adult with an advanced solid tumor such as melanoma, head and neck, liver or kidney cancer.

This clone rates as medium-sized. The genes are TRBV4-3 and TRBJ1-1; D call uncertain. Trimming pared 1 base from V and 1 base from J, leaving 7 bases between. This CDR3 is 14 amino acids long. Germline V CDR1 and CDR2: LGHNA, YSLEER. CDR3: CASSQALWNTEAFF. The DNA of the CDR3 is TGCGCCAGCAGCCAAGCCCTCTGGAACACTGAAGCTTTCTTT.

The rearrangement joins TRBV5-4 to TRBJ2-3; 12 positions match TRBD2. The CDR3 runs 18 residues. Germline V lookup: CDR1 SGHNT, CDR2 YYREEE (reference sequence). The trim removed 3 bases at V and 2 bases at J, leaving 10 bases unmatched. The CDR3 is CASSSGTSGLHDTDTQYF. Written as DNA, the CDR3 is TGTGCCAGCAGCTCCGGGACTAGCGGGCTCCACGACACAGATACGCAGTATTTT. Together with reference TRBV5-4 and TRBJ2-3, the CDR3 gives the full variable domain: ETGVTQSPTHLIKTRGQQVTLRCSSQSGHNTVSWYQQALGQGPQFIFQYYREEENGRGNFPPRFSGLQFPNYSSELNVNALELDDSALYLCASSSGTSGLHDTDTQYFGPGTRLTVL.

This clone was found once. This rearrangement joins TRBV9 to TRBJ2-7; 7 positions match TRBD1. The CDR3 length is 15 residues. V gave up 4 bases and J gave up 3 bases; unmatched junction bases: 10. CDR1 SGDLS and CDR2 YYNGEE come from the germline V gene. This CDR3 reads CASSPRTGSDYEQYF. The DNA of the CDR3 is TGTGCCAGCAGCCCGAGGACAGGCTCCGACTACGAGCAGTACTTC.

The V and J genes are TRBV25-1 and TRBJ2-2, with 7 bases identical to TRBD2. V was clipped by 2 bases and J by 4 bases; unmatched bases: 4. Germline assignment: CDR1 MGHDK and CDR2 SYGVNS. The CDR3 contains 15 residues. As DNA, the CDR3 is TGTGCCAGCAGTGAACAAGCGGGACCCACCGGGGAGCTGTTTTTT. Residues: CASSEQAGPTGELFF.

The chain has TRBV5-6 and TRBJ1-2; the match to TRBD1 covers 7 bases. The CDR3 is made up of 15 amino acids. Germline V gives CDR1 SGHDT, CDR2 YYEEEE. V dropped 5 bases and J dropped 2; count of bases not matched to a gene: 9. CDR3 in amino acids: CASSPYRGSNYGYTF. The CDR3 nucleotides are TGTGCCAGCAGTCCCTACAGGGGCAGCAACTATGGCTACACCTTC.

A single count supports this clone. The CDR3 loop reads CASSLSQGLGAYEQYF. DNA of the CDR3: TGTGCCAGCAGCCTATCCCAGGGGTTAGGAGCCTACGAGCAGTACTTC. The V call is TRBV7-9, the J call TRBJ2-7; tentatively, D is TRBD1 (6 bases). Germline-derived CDR1 and CDR2 are SEHNR and FQNEAQ (reference sequence). The CDR3 consists of 16 residues. V was shortened by 5 bases and J by 2 bases, with 19 bases between the two germline ends. Variable domain in full (rest from reference TRBV7-9 and TRBJ2-7): DTGVSQNPRHKITKRGQNVTFRCDPISEHNRLYWYRQTLGQGPEFLTYFQNEAQLEKSRLLSDRFSAERPKGSFSTLEIQRTEQGDSAMYLCASSLSQGLGAYEQYFGPGTRLTVT.

CDR3 bases: TGTGCCAGCAGTCCCGACGGTAATGAAGCTTTCTTT. Its translation is CASSPDGNEAFF. The chain has TRBV6-5 and TRBJ1-1, with no clear D. Between the trimmed V and J ends, which lost 5 bases and 7 bases, there was a span of 11 bases. CDR3 size: 12 residues. Per the germline V gene, CDR1 is MNHEY and CDR2 is SVGAGI.

This sequence joins TRBV30 and TRBJ2-3, with TRBD1 as a possible D gene (6 bases). CDR1 and CDR2 (germline): GTSNPN, SVGIG (reference sequence). This CDR3 is 15 amino acids long. Trimming pared 0 bases from V and 3 bases from J, leaving 13 bases between. CDR3: CAWSVWTAGTDTQYF. The CDR3 bases are TGTGCCTGGAGTGTCTGGACAGCCGGAACAGATACGCAGTATTTT.

V is TRBV5-1 and J is TRBJ1-4; the D is unclear. Germline CDR1 and CDR2: SGHRS and YFSETQ. V was trimmed by 4 bases and J by 7 bases, leaving 20 bases between them. The CDR3 covers 16 residues. CDR3 region: CASSPDREGLGEKLFF. In DNA form, the CDR3 reads TGCGCCAGCAGCCCCGACCGGGAGGGCCTTGGTGAAAAACTGTTTTTT.

The CDR3 sequence is CASSENEAFF. The CDR3 DNA is TGCGCCAGCAGTGAAAATGAAGCTTTCTTT. This chain joins TRBV10-2 and TRBJ1-1, with D uncertain. The CDR3 is 10 amino acids. The V gene's germline CDR1 is WSHSY and CDR2 SAAADI. Trimming removed 3 bases at V and 7 bases at J, with 3 bases between.

J is TRBJ1-6 and V is TRBV4-3, with no clear D. V dropped 1 base and J dropped 7 bases, with 14 bases sitting between them. Germline V lookup: CDR1 LGHNA, CDR2 YSLEER. The length of the CDR3 is 16 residues. CDR3 bases: TGCGCCAGCAGCCAAGTCCCGGGCGAGGAGAATTCACCCCTCCACTTT. Translating gives CASSQVPGEENSPLHF.

V is TRBV9 and J is TRBJ1-4, with a possible D match to TRBD1 (5 bases). V lost 2 bases and J lost 0, with 8 bases in between. Looked up from germline, CDR1 is SGDLS and CDR2 is YYNGEE. This CDR3 is 15 amino acids long. The CDR3 is CASSVTGATNEKLFF. CDR3 bases: TGTGCCAGCAGCGTTACAGGCGCAACTAATGAAAAACTGTTTTTT.

CDR3 nucleotide sequence: TGTGCCAGCAGTCCCGGGGTGGCAGTCTCCTACGAGCAGTACTTC. It codes for CASSPGVAVSYEQYF. J is TRBJ2-7 and V is TRBV2, with D possibly matching TRBD2 (5 bases). Trimming took off 5 bases at V and 0 bases at J, with 14 bases between the two ends. The length of the CDR3 is 15 residues. In germline, CDR1 is SNHLY, CDR2 FYNNEI.

This chain uses TRBV4-2 with TRBJ2-7, with 9 bases lining up with TRBD1. V dropped 0 bases and J dropped 3; count of bases not matched to a gene: 3. CDR1 and CDR2 from the germline V gene are LGHNA and YNFKEQ. This CDR3 is built from 15 residues. In DNA form, the CDR3 reads TGTGCCAGCAGCCAAGACCCGACAGGGGGCTACGAGCAGTACTTC. Translating it yields CASSQDPTGGYEQYF.

V is TRBV4-1 and J is TRBJ2-1; the D is unclear. V dropped 1 base and J dropped 3 bases, with 4 bases sitting between them. CDR1 is MGHRA, CDR2 YSYEKL, per germline. The CDR3 covers 13 residues. The CDR3 sequence: CASSQGLYNEQFF. CDR3 coding DNA: TGCGCCAGCAGCCAAGGACTCTACAATGAGCAGTTCTTC.

CDR3 coding DNA: TGTGCCAGTCGACAAGATAGCAATCAGCCCCAGCATTTT. Protein product: CASRQDSNQPQHF. The chain is built from TRBV19 and TRBJ1-5; D is undetermined. CDR3 length equals 13 residues. Germline V CDR1 and CDR2: LNHDA, SQIVND (reference sequence). Trimming removed 8 bases at V and 0 bases at J, with 8 bases between.

This sequence joins TRBV5-4 and TRBJ2-7, with 9 bases matching TRBD1. V dropped 4 bases and J dropped 4; count of bases not matched to a gene: 6. From germline, CDR1 is SGHNT and CDR2 YYREEE (reference sequence). This CDR3 contains 14 residues. The CDR3 loop is CASSIGTGIYEQYF. The DNA for the CDR3 is TGTGCCAGCAGCATCGGGACAGGGATATACGAGCAGTACTTC.

The chain is built from TRBV4-3 and TRBJ1-2, with TRBD1 identical over 7 bases. The ends lost 3 bases at V and 5 bases at J; junction bases unmatched: 12. The CDR3 loop spans 16 amino acids. From germline, CDR1 is LGHNA and CDR2 YSLEER. The CDR3 reads CASSHLGQATTYGYTF. Here the CDR3 DNA reads TGCGCCAGCAGCCACCTCGGACAGGCGACAACTTATGGCTACACCTTC.

The chain links TRBV4-3 to TRBJ2-2; either TRBD1 or TRBD2 may fit D (5 bases each). Trimming took off 1 base at V and 4 bases at J, with 10 bases between the two ends. CDR3 length equals 15 residues. Germline assignment: CDR1 LGHNA and CDR2 YSLEER. This chain's CDR3 is CASSQGPGTTGELFF. The CDR3 region has the DNA TGCGCCAGCAGCCAAGGTCCGGGGACCACCGGGGAGCTGTTTTTT.

V gene TRBV5-5 combines with J gene TRBJ2-3; D perhaps matches TRBD1 (6 bases). CDR1 is SGHKS and CDR2 is YYEKEE in the germline V gene (reference sequence). V lost 1 base and J lost 8, with 17 bases in between. The CDR3 loop spans 15 amino acids. The CDR3 spells CASSLRQVYMGTQYF. The DNA of the CDR3 is TGTGCCAGCAGCTTGAGACAGGTCTACATGGGTACGCAGTATTTT.

This sequence joins TRBV7-2 and TRBJ2-5; 7 bases line up with TRBD1. The V gene's germline CDR1 is SGHTA and CDR2 FQGNSA. The ends lost 7 bases at V and 1 base at J; junction bases unmatched: 18. CDR3 length: 18 amino acids. The DNA of the CDR3 is TGTGCCAGCACCTCCTGGGACAGCCTCCCCCTTTTCCAAGAGACCCAGTACTTC. The encoded protein is CASTSWDSLPLFQETQYF.